The 14 T cell receptor beta chains given below trace back to one sample, sequenced in a study of cytomegalovirus exposure and HLA in healthy donors (TCRdb year 2017). Library preparation employed the immunoSEQ multiplex PCR assay. Imported from immuneACCESS, the table was reduced by TCRdb to in-frame sequences with V and J called. These copies leave out some clones; in studies compared against another copy, an unresolved V gene accounts for under half, and the cause of the remainder is not known. Within this sample are roughly 310,000 clones, with around 90% of them counted one time only. Clones ranked in the top ten supply approximately 0.9% of the sample. The sample was PBMCs. These receptors originate from a man between 25 and 39 years old in good health and CMV-seronegative.

The chain links TRBV7-9 to TRBJ1-5; no clear D. V lost 1 base and J 7 bases, leaving 8 bases between the germline ends. The CDR3 consists of 13 residues. Germline V gene lookup returns CDR1 SEHNR and CDR2 FQNEAQ (reference sequence). CDR3 in DNA: TGTGCCAGCAGCTTAGGGGAGGTCCAGCCCCAGCATTTT. It codes for CASSLGEVQPQHF.

This clone appeared a single time. V usage is TRBV6-5 and J usage is TRBJ2-5, with TRBD1 as a possible D gene (5 bases). Germline values: CDR1 MNHEY, CDR2 SVGAGI. The CDR3 is 15 amino acids. V shed 7 bases and J shed 1 base, with 16 bases lying between them. CDR3 nucleotide sequence: TGTGCCAGCACGGCGGCAGGGCTGTCCCAAGAGACCCAGTACTTC. Its protein is CASTAAGLSQETQYF.

The chain carries TRBV28 and TRBJ1-4; a possible D gene is TRBD1 (5 bases). Trimming stripped 8 bases from V and 12 bases from J, with 22 bases between. The CDR3 loop spans 14 amino acids. Germline loops: CDR1 MDHEN, CDR2 SYDVKM. CDR3: CASRVLSGGGELFF. As DNA, the CDR3 is TGTGCCAGCCGAGTCCTTTCAGGTGGAGGGGAACTGTTTTTT.

This chain links TRBV27 with TRBJ2-3; 13 bases are shared with TRBD2. The CDR3 has 16 residues. V dropped 4 bases and J dropped 4; count of bases not matched to a gene: 5. Germline assignment: CDR1 MNHEY and CDR2 SMNVEV (reference sequence). DNA of the CDR3: TGTGCCAGCAGTTCGCCTACTAGCGGGGGGGCAGATACGCAGTATTTT. This encodes CASSSPTSGGADTQYF.

The chain recombines TRBV13 with TRBJ1-3; D gene unclear. The CDR3 has 13 amino acids. Trimming removed 8 bases from V and 2 bases from J, with 10 bases in between. CDR1 is PRHDT, CDR2 FYEKMQ, per germline (reference sequence). The CDR3 loop reads CASQEAAGNTIYF. DNA of the CDR3: TGTGCCAGCCAAGAGGCTGCTGGAAACACCATATATTTT.

J is TRBJ2-1 and V is TRBV6-5; D possibly corresponds to TRBD2 (5 bases). This CDR3 has 12 amino acids. CDR1 is MNHEY and CDR2 is SVGAGI in the germline V gene. The V end was cut by 6 bases, the J end by 7 bases, with 10 bases between. CDR3 bases: TGTGCCAGCAGCCCCGGGAAGAATGAGCAGTTCTTC. Protein: CASSPGKNEQFF.

The chain employs TRBV13 and TRBJ1-2, with 7 positions matching TRBD1. The CDR3 is 16 residues long. In germline, CDR1 is PRHDT, CDR2 FYEKMQ (reference sequence). The V gene end was trimmed by 5 bases and the J gene end by 4 bases; junction bases not matched to a gene: 13. Here the CDR3 DNA reads TGTGCCAGCAGCAGCCCCCGCGACAGGGAATCCTATGGCTACACCTTC. Protein sequence: CASSSPRDRESYGYTF.

The chain uses TRBV7-8 and TRBJ1-6; TRBD1 matches 7 bases. The CDR3 is made up of 17 amino acids. Losses at the gene ends were 4 bases for V and 4 bases for J; bases not matched to a gene: 10. The V gene's germline CDR1 is SGHVS and CDR2 FQNEAQ. CDR3 residues: CASSSRDRKEYNSPLHF. CDR3 nucleotides: TGTGCCAGCAGCTCCCGGGACAGAAAGGAGTATAATTCACCCCTCCACTTT.

V is TRBV6-1 and J is TRBJ2-1, with 7 bases identical to TRBD2. In germline, CDR1 is MNHNS, CDR2 SASEGT. CDR3 size: 16 residues. The V segment lost 2 bases and the J segment 5 bases; nucleotides outside the gene matches: 9. This CDR3 reads CASSEYGVAGNNEQFF. For the CDR3, the DNA is TGTGCCAGCAGTGAATACGGGGTAGCGGGTAACAATGAGCAGTTCTTC.

The chain has TRBV4-3 and TRBJ2-7; 9 bases are shared with TRBD1. CDR3 length: 15 amino acids. Trimming at V came to 4 bases and at J to 4 bases, leaving 8 bases not matched to a gene. The V gene's germline CDR1 is LGHNA and CDR2 YSLEER. The CDR3, as DNA: TGCGCCAGCAGCCGGGGACAGGGCCAGGGGTACGAGCAGTACTTC. Translation: CASSRGQGQGYEQYF.

The chain is built from TRBV6-6 and TRBJ2-3; 7 bases are a match to TRBD2. There are 16 residues in the CDR3. V shed 2 bases and J 1 base; nucleotides not matched to a gene: 6. Germline V gene lookup returns CDR1 MNHNY and CDR2 SVGAGI (reference sequence). DNA of the CDR3: TGTGCCAGCAGTTACCGCACTAGCGACCGCACAGATACGCAGTATTTT. Translation gives CASSYRTSDRTDTQYF.

This clone has just a few counts. CDR3 amino acids: CASRTGSPTDTQYF. In DNA form, the CDR3 reads TGTGCCAGCAGAACAGGGTCCCCCACAGATACGCAGTATTTT. The genes are TRBV2 and TRBJ2-3; TRBD1 might be the D (6 bases). The V end was cut by 6 bases, the J end by 2 bases, with 12 bases between. The CDR3 contains 14 residues. Germline V gene lookup returns CDR1 SNHLY and CDR2 FYNNEI.

This CDR3 is CASSQVGVYEQYF. Written as DNA, the CDR3 is TGTGCCAGCAGCCAAGTAGGGGTCTACGAGCAGTACTTC. The rearrangement joins TRBV14 to TRBJ2-7, with D possibly being TRBD1 (5 bases). V gave up 1 base and J gave up 3 bases, with 7 bases separating them. CDR3 length: 13 amino acids. Germline lookup yields CDR1 SGHDN and CDR2 FVKESK.

This clone was seen ten or more times. This chain links TRBV19 with TRBJ2-7; possibly TRBD1 for D (5 bases). V was clipped by 10 bases and J by 3 bases, with 10 bases between them. Germline V CDR1 and CDR2: LNHDA, SQIVND (reference sequence). This CDR3 comprises 11 residues. DNA for the CDR3: TGTGCCACCCAGGGCAGCTACGAGCAGTACTTC. Translation: CATQGSYEQYF.